A single sample gave rise to the 5 T cell receptor beta chains below, sequenced in a study of blood T cell repertoires in COVID-19. Using immunoSEQ multiplex PCR, the repertoire was profiled, and TCRdb retains in-frame clones only, with some absent. The table includes 90,000 to 120,000 clones, roughly nine tenths detected once. Sequenced material: peripheral blood. These receptors were obtained from a human donor in a cohort sampled during active COVID-19.

The chain couples TRBV3-1 (or the pseudogene TRBV3-2) to TRBJ2-1; weak D call: TRBD2 (6 bases). The V gene's germline CDR1 is LGHDT and CDR2 YNNKEL (reference sequence). The CDR3 has 15 residues. Trimming cost V 3 bases and J 2 bases, with 11 bases left between them. DNA for the CDR3: TGTGCCAGCAGCCAGAGGGACTTGGCCTACAATGAGCAGTTCTTC. Translation: CASSQRDLAYNEQFF.

The rearrangement joins TRBV11-3 to TRBJ1-2; no firm D call. Germline V lookup: CDR1 SGHNT, CDR2 YENEEA. The CDR3 spans 15 residues. V was trimmed by 8 bases and J by 0 bases, leaving 16 bases between them. DNA of the CDR3: TGTGCCAGCCGTTCCTCAGAAACAGCTAACTATGGCTACACCTTC. It is translated as CASRSSETANYGYTF.

The V and J genes are TRBV6-5 and TRBJ1-5, with 7 bases aligning to TRBD1. Germline CDR1 MNHEY, CDR2 SVGAGI. With V trimmed by 7 bases and J by 2 bases, 8 bases remained unmatched. The CDR3 consists of 15 residues. The CDR3 sequence: CASTPGRGGNQPQHF. CDR3 coding DNA: TGTGCCAGCACCCCAGGCAGGGGGGGCAATCAGCCCCAGCATTTT.

The chain links TRBV3-1 (or the pseudogene TRBV3-2) to TRBJ1-1; 7 nucleotides agree with TRBD1. After removal of 3 bases from V and 6 bases from J, the junction contained 10 bases not matched to a gene. The germline gives CDR1 LGHDT, CDR2 YNNKEL (reference sequence). CDR3 length: 15 residues. DNA for the CDR3: TGTGCCAGCAGCCACGGACAGGCTCTTGGGGCTGAAGCTTTCTTT. Its translation: CASSHGQALGAEAFF.

This chain joins TRBV9 and TRBJ2-1, with 8 bases matching TRBD2. The CDR3 runs to 16 residues. Unmatched junction bases numbered 6, after V lost 0 bases and J lost 4 bases. Germline CDR1 reads SGDLS; CDR2 reads YYNGEE. CDR3 region: CASSVDSSGGYNEQFF. The CDR3 DNA reads TGTGCCAGCAGCGTAGATTCAAGCGGGGGATACAATGAGCAGTTCTTC.